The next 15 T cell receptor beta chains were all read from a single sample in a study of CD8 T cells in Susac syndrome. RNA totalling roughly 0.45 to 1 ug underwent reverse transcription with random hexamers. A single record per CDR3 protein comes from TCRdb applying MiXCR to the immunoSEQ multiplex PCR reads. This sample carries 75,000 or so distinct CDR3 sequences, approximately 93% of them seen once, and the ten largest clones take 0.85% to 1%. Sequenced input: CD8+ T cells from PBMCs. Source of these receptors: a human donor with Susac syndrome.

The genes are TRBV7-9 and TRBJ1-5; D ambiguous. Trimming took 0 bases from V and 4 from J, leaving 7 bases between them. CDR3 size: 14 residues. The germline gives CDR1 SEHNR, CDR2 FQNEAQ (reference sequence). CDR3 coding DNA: TGTGCCAGCAGCTTAGCTGGGGAAAATCAGCCCCAGCATTTT. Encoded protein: CASSLAGENQPQHF.

The CDR3 is CASSWLAGGLQETQYF. DNA for the CDR3: TGTGCCAGCAGCTGGCTAGCGGGGGGACTCCAAGAGACCCAGTACTTC. The V and J genes are TRBV13 and TRBJ2-5; the match to TRBD2 covers 11 bases. The junction had 5 bases not matched to a gene; V was cut back by 4 bases and J by 1 base. Looked up from germline, CDR1 is PRHDT and CDR2 is FYEKMQ (reference sequence). The CDR3 has 16 residues. Drawing the rest from reference TRBV13 and TRBJ2-5, the complete variable domain is AAGVIQSPRHLIKEKRETATLKCYPIPRHDTVYWYQQGPGQDPQFLISFYEKMQSDKGSIPDRFSAQQFSDYHSELNMSSLELGDSALYFCASSWLAGGLQETQYFGPGTRLLVL.

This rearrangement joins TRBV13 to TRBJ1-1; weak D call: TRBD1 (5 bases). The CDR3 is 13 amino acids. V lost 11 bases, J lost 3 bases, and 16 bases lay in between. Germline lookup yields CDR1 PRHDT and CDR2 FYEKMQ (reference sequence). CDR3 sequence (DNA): TGTGCCCTTCAAGGGGTTTTGGACACTGAAGCTTTCTTT. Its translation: CALQGVLDTEAFF. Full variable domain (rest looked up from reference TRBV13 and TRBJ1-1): AAGVIQSPRHLIKEKRETATLKCYPIPRHDTVYWYQQGPGQDPQFLISFYEKMQSDKGSIPDRFSAQQFSDYHSELNMSSLELGDSALYFCALQGVLDTEAFFGQGTRLTVV.

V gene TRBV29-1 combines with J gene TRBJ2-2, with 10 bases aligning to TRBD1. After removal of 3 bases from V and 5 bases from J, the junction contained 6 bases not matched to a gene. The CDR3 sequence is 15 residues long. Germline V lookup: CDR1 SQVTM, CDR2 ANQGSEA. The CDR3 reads CSVDILDRGTGELFF. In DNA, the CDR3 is TGCAGCGTTGATATTCTGGACAGGGGGACCGGGGAGCTGTTTTTT.

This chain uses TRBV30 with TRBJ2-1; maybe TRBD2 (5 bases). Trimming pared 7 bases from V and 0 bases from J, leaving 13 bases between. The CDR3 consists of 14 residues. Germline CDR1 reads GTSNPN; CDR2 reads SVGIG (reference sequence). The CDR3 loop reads CASRTGSSYNEQFF. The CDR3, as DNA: TGTGCCTCGAGGACTGGGAGCTCCTACAATGAGCAGTTCTTC.

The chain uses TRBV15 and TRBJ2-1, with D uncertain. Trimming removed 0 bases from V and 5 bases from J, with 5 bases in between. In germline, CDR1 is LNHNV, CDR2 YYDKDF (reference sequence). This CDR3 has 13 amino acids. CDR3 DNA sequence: TGTGCCACCAGCAGAGAAGTCAACAATGAGCAGTTCTTC. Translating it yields CATSREVNNEQFF.

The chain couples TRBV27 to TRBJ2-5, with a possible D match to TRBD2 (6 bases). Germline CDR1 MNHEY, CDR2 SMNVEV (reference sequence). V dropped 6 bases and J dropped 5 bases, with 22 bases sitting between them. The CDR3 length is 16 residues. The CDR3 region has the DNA TGTGCCAGCAGCCTACTCCCGTCGGGGGTAGGGGAGACCCAGTACTTC. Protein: CASSLLPSGVGETQYF.

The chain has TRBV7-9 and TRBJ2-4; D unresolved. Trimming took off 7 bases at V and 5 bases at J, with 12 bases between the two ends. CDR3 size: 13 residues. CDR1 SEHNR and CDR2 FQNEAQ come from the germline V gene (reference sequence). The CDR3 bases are TGTGCCAGCAAAGGGTTGATTGAAAACATTCAGTACTTC. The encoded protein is CASKGLIENIQYF.

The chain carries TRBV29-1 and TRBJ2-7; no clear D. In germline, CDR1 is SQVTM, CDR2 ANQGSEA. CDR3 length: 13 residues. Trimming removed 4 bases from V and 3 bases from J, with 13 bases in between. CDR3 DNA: TGCAGCGTTGTTGTCGAGACGTTCTACGAGCAGTACTTC. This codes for CSVVVETFYEQYF.

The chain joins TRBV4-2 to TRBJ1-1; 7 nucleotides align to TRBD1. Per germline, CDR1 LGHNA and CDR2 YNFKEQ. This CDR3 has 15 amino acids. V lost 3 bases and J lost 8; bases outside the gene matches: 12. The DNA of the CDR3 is TGTGCCAGCAGCCAGACATTGGACAGGTCGTACGAAGCTTTCTTT. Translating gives CASSQTLDRSYEAFF.

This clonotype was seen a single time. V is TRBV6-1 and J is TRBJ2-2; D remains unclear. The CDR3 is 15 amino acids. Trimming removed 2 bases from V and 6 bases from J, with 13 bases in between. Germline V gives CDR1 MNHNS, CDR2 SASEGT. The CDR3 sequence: CASSEWLESSGELFF. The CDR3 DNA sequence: TGTGCCAGCAGTGAATGGTTAGAAAGTTCCGGGGAGCTGTTTTTT.

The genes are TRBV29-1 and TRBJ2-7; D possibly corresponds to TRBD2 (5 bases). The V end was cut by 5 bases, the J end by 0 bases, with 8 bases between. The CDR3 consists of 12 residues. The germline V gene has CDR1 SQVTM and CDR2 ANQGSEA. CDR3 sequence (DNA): TGCAGCGTTTCCGGGGACTCCTACGAGCAGTACTTC. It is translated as CSVSGDSYEQYF.

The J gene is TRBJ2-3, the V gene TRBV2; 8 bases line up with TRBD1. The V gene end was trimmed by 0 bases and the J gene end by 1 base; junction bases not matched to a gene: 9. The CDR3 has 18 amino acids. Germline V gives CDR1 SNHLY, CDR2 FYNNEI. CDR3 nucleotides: TGTGCCAGCAGTGAAGCTATGGAGGAGGACAGGGGCACAGATACGCAGTATTTT. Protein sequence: CASSEAMEEDRGTDTQYF.

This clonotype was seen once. CDR3: CASSQDWTGNYGYTF. CDR3 nucleotide sequence: TGCGCCAGCAGCCAAGATTGGACAGGGAACTATGGCTACACCTTC. The rearrangement links TRBV4-3 to TRBJ1-2; 8 bases line up with TRBD1. This CDR3 comprises 15 residues. The J segment lost 2 bases and the V segment lost 0 bases, leaving 2 bases of the junction unmatched. From germline, CDR1 is LGHNA and CDR2 YSLEER.

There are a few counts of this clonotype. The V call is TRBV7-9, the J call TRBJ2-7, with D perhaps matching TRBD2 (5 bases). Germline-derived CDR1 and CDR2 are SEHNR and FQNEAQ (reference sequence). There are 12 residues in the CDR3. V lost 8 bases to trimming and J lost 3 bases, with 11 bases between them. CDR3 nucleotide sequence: TGTGCCAGCGAGGGATTCGGCTACGAGCAGTACTTC. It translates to CASEGFGYEQYF.